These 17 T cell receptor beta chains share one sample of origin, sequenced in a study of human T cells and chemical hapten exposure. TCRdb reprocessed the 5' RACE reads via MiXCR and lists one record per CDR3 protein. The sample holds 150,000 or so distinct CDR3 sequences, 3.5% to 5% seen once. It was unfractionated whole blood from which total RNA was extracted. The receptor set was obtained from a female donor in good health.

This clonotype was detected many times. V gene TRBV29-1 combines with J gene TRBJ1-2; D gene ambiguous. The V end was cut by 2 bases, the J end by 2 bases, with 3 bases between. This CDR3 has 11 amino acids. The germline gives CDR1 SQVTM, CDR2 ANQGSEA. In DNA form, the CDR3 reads TGCAGCGTTGAACTAAACTATGGCTACACCTTC. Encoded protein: CSVELNYGYTF. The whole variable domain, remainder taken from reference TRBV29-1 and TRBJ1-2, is SAVISQKPSRDICQRGTSLTIQCQVDSQVTMMFWYRQQPGQSLTLIATANQGSEATYESGFVIDKFPISRPNLTFSTLTVSNMSPEDSSIYLCSVELNYGYTFGSGTRLTVV.

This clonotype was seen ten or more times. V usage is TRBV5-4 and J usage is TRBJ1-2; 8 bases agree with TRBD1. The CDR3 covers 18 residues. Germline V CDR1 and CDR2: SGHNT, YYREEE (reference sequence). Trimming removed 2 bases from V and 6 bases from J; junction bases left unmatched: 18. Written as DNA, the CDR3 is TGTGCCAGCAGCTTCCCAGCGACAGGGGTGGGAACTGCGGATGGCTACACCTTC. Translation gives CASSFPATGVGTADGYTF.

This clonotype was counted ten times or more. Here the CDR3 reads CASSPGGSGELFF. In DNA form, the CDR3 reads TGTGCCAGCAGTCCCGGAGGATCCGGGGAGCTGTTTTTT. The chain links TRBV12-3 or TRBV12-4 to TRBJ2-2; a possible D gene is TRBD2 (5 bases). V lost 5 bases and J 6 bases, leaving 10 bases between the germline ends. This CDR3 contains 13 residues.

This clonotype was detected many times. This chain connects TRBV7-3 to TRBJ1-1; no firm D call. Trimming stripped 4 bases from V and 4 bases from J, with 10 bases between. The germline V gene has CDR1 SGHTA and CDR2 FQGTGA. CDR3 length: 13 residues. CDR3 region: CASSSGRLTEAFF. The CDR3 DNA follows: TGTGCCAGCAGCTCCGGACGTCTCACTGAAGCTTTCTTT.

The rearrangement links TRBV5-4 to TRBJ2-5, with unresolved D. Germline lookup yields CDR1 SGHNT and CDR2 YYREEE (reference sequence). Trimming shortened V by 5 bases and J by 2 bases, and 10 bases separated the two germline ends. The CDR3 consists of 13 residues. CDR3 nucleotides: TGTGCCAGCAGACAGATGGTACAAGAGACCCAGTACTTC. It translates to CASRQMVQETQYF. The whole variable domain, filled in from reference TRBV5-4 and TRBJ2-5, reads ETGVTQSPTHLIKTRGQQVTLRCSSQSGHNTVSWYQQALGQGPQFIFQYYREEENGRGNFPPRFSGLQFPNYSSELNVNALELDDSALYLCASRQMVQETQYFGPGTRLLVL.

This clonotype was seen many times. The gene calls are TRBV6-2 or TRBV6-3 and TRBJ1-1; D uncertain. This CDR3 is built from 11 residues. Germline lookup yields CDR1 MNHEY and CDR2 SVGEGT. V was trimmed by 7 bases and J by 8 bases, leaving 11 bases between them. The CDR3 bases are TGTGCCAGCACCCGGATGGAAGAAGCTTTCTTT. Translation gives CASTRMEEAFF.

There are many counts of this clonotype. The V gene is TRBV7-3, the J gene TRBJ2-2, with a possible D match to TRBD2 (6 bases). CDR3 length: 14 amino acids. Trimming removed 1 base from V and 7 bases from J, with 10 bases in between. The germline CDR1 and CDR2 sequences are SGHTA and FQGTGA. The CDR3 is CASSLMLASGELFF. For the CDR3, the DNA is TGTGCCAGCAGCTTAATGCTAGCGAGCGGGGAGCTGTTTTTT.

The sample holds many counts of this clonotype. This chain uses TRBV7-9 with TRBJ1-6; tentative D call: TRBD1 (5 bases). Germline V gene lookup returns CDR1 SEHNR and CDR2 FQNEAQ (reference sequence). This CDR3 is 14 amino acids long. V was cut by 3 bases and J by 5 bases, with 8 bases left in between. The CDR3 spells CASSLAGNNSPLHF. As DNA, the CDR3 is TGTGCCAGCAGCTTGGCAGGGAATAATTCACCCCTCCACTTT. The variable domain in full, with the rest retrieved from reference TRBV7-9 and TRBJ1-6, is DTGVSQNPRHKITKRGQNVTFRCDPISEHNRLYWYRQTLGQGPEFLTYFQNEAQLEKSRLLSDRFSAERPKGSFSTLEIQRTEQGDSAMYLCASSLAGNNSPLHFGNGTRLTVT.

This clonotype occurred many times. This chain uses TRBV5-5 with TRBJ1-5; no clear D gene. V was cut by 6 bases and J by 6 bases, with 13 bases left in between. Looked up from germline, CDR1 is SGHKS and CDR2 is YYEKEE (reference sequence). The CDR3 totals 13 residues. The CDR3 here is CASTVAMGQPQHF. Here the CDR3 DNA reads TGTGCCAGCACCGTCGCCATGGGTCAGCCCCAGCATTTT.

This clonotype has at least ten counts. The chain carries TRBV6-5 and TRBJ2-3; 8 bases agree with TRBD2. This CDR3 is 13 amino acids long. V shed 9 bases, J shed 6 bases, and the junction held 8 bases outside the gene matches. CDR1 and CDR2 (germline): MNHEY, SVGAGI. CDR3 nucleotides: TGTGCCAGAGACGGGACTAGTTTGGATACGCAGTATTTT. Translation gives CARDGTSLDTQYF.

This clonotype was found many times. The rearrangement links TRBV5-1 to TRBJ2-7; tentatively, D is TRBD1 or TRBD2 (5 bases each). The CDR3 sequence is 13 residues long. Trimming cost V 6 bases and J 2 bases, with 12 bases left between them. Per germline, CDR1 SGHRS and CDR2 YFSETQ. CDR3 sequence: CASTRDGAYEQYF. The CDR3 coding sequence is TGCGCCAGCACCCGGGACGGAGCCTACGAGCAGTACTTC.

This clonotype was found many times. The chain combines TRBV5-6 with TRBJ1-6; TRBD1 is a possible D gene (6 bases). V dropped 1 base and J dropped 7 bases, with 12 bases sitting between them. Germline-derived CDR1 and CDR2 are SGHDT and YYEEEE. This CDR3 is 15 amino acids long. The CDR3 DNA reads TGTGCCAGCAGCTTGTACAGGGTGGTCAATTCACCCCTCCACTTT. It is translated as CASSLYRVVNSPLHF.

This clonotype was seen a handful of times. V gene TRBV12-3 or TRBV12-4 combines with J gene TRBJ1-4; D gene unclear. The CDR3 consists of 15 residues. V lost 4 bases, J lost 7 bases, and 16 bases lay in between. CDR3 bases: TGTGCCAGCAGTTCCTCTGGGAAGATGGGTGAAAAACTGTTTTTT. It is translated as CASSSSGKMGEKLFF.

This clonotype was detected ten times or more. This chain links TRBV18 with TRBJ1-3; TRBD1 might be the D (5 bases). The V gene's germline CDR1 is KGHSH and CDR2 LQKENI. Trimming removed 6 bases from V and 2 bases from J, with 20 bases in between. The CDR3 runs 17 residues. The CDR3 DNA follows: TGTGCCAGCTCGCTTCAAGGACAAACAGCCCCTGGAAACACCATATATTTT. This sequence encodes CASSLQGQTAPGNTIYF.

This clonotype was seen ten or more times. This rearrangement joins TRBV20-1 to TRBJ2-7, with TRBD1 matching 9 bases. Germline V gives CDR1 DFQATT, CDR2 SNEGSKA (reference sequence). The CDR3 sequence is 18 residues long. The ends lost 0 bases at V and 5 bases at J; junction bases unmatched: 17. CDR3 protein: CSAREPPGQGTFWDEQYF. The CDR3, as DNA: TGCAGTGCTAGAGAGCCTCCGGGACAGGGTACATTTTGGGACGAGCAGTACTTC.

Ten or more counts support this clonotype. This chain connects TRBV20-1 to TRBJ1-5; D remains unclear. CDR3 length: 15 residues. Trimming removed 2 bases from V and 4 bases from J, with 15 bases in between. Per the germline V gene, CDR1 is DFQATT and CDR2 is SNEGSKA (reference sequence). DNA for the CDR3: TGCAGTGCTAGAAAGTTCGTCGGAGTGAATCAGCCCCAGCATTTT. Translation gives CSARKFVGVNQPQHF.

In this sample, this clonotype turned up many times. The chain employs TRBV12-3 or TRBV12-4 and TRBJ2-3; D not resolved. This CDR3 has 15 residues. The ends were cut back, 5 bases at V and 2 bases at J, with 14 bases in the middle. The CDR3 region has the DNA TGTGCCAGCAGTCCCCCCCCATCCTTCACAGATACGCAGTATTTT. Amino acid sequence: CASSPPPSFTDTQYF.